This T cell receptor (beta chain) was obtained from a study of T-cell memory formation after mild COVID-19 (dated by TCRdb to the early 2020s). With respect to the entire study: TCR sequence clusters from the two donors were largely donor specific. The cohort comprised two young, previously healthy adult volunteers, one female and one male. In two donors, T-cell clones that expanded and contracted after mild COVID-19 were followed by sequencing TCRalpha and TCRbeta repertoires longitudinally.

General conclusions and limits of the study: The study included only two mild cases, and larger cohorts that include severe cases with pre-infection samples were judged to be necessary. Contracting CD4+ clones were found mainly in CM and EM memory subsets, while CD8+ clones were enriched in EMRA. Clones that contracted from day 15 to 85 showed balanced CD4/CD8 phenotypes, whereas a second wave of clones that expanded from day 15 to 37 leaned towards CD4+. Some responding clones were detected in pre-infection memory, suggesting pre-existing cross-reactive memory T cells joined the SARS-CoV-2 response. SARS-CoV-2 specificity of the second-wave clones peaking on day 37 was not confirmed.

Regarding this clonotype: What this receptor recognizes is not known. Qualities for individual bases were not recorded, and no much larger clone is one base off.

CDR1 and CDR2, looked up from the germline V gene, are SNHLY and FYNNEI. Taken from cysteine to phenylalanine, the CDR3 has 15 residues. The retained sequence is limited to the CDR3, 45 bases, with the frame set at the first base. Trimming takes 6 bases off V and 2 bases off J; junction bases not matched to a gene: 3. Sequencing was carried out with an Illumina NovaSeq 6000. cDNA libraries for TCRalpha and TCRbeta were prepared by 5'RACE using constant-segment primers, with sample barcodes and unique molecular identifiers added. Trizol reagent was used to extract RNA from every sample. The libraries were amplified in two PCR steps, and the second step added a second sample barcode and Illumina TruSeq adapters. Libraries were sequenced on an Illumina NovaSeq with 2 x 150 bp paired-end reads. The authors' pipeline ran thus. With migec v1.2.7, reads were demultiplexed and then collapsed into UMI-guided consensus sequences. With mixcr v2.1.11, UMI consensuses were aligned to TRA and TRB V and J templates and assembled into clonotypes. Expanded or contracted clonotypes were those called significant by both edgeR and NoisET, with noise models trained on biological replicates. For edgeR calls, the thresholds were a false discovery rate-adjusted p below 0.01 and a log2 fold-change of 1. PCA with hierarchical clustering of max-normalized trajectories of the 1000 most abundant clonotypes was used as exploratory dynamics analysis. Each responding clone was given a CD4 or CD8 phenotype based on the CD4+ and CD8+ repertoires, which had been sequenced separately. The public reads were reprocessed in TCRdb via fastp at Q25 and MiXCR, keeping in-frame beta chains. CDR3 protein duplicates are merged, each entry listing the most common genes and DNA. Clone size and V and J calls follow TCRdb, not the original study. Counted in this sample were around 140,000 distinct CDR3 sequences; 19% of them appeared once. Clones ranked in the top ten supply around 2.4% of the sample.

PBMCs were isolated by Ficoll-Paque density gradient centrifugation. This sequence uses TRBV2 and TRBJ2-2; TRBD1 matches 10 bases in the middle. The receptor was isolated from an adult woman who had mild COVID-19 (a few samples of this study predate the infection). The sample titles of this study are shuffled in the database, so cell type and time point are left out; the donor was told from shared clones. Material for sequencing was PBMCs or a T cell subset sorted from them (not recorded which). The CDR3 protein sequence reads: CASRRDRGNTGELFF. The nucleotide sequence is TGTGCCAGCAGGAGGGACAGGGGAAACACCGGGGAGCTGTTTTTT.